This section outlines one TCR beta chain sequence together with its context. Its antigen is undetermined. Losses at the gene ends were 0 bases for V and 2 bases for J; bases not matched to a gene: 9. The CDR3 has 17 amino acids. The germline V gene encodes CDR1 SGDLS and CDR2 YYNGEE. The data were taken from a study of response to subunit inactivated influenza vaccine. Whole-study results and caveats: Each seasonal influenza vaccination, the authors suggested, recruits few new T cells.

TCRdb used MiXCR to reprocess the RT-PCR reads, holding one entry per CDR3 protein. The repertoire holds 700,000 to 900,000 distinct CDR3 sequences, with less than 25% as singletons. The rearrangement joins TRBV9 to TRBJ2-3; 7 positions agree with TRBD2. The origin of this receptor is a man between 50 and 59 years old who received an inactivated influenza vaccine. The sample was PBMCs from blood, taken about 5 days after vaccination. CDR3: CASSVAASGPNTDTQYF. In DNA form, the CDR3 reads TGTGCCAGCAGCGTAGCGGCTAGCGGACCGAACACAGATACGCAGTATTTT.